This TCR beta chain was observed in a study of blood T cell repertoires in COVID-19. The wider study: The cDNA or gDNA used as material had been derived from T cells, B-cell-depleted T cells, or PBMCs.

Germline CDR1 LGHNA, CDR2 YSLEER. CDR3 length equals 15 residues. V was clipped by 4 bases and J by 4 bases, with 15 bases between them. The method was immunoSEQ multiplex PCR; TCRdb's version includes in-frame clones alone and lacks a portion of them. The sample gives 250,000 to 350,000 clones, around 87% of which show up once; around 7.8% is in the top ten. The chain joins TRBV4-3 to TRBJ2-3; weak D call: TRBD1 (5 bases). The TCR sequence derives from a woman aged 45 to 65 who had recovered from COVID-19. Input material: peripheral blood. The DNA for the CDR3 is TGCGCCAGCAGCCTCCAGCAGGGTAACTCAGATACGCAGTATTTT. It codes for CASSLQQGNSDTQYF.